This T cell receptor (beta chain) was captured in a study of blood T cell repertoires in COVID-19. In the study overall: Samples representing acute and convalescent COVID-19 were sourced from the United States, Italy and Spain.

Assay: immunoSEQ multiplex PCR; the TCRdb copy retains only in-frame clones and omits some. Of some 60,000 clones in the sample, about 91% were seen once. The V end was cut by 3 bases, the J end by 14 bases, with 11 bases between. The CDR3 runs to 12 residues. Germline V gene lookup returns CDR1 MNHEY and CDR2 SVGEGT. Sequenced sample: peripheral blood. The V call is TRBV6-2 or TRBV6-3, the J call TRBJ1-6; D is unresolved. The origin of this receptor is a man aged 55 to 69 with acute or convalescent COVID-19. This CDR3 reads CASSYAATALHF. In DNA form, the CDR3 reads TGTGCCAGCAGTTATGCCGCAACAGCCCTCCACTTT.